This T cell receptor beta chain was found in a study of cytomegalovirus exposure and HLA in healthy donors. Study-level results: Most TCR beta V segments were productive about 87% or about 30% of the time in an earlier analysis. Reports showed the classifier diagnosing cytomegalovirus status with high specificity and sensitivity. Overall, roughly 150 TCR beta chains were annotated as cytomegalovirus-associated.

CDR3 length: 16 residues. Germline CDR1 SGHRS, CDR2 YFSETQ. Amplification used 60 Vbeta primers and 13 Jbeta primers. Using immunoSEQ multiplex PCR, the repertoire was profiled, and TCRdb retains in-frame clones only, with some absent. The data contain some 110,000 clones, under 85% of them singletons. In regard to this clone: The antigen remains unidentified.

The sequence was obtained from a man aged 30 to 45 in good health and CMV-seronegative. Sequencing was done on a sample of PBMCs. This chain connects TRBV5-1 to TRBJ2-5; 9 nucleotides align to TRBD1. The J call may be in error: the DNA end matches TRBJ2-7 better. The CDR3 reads CASKEAPGTGSVEQYF. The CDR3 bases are TGCGCCAGCAAAGAAGCTCCCGGGACAGGGTCGGTCGAGCAGTACTTC.